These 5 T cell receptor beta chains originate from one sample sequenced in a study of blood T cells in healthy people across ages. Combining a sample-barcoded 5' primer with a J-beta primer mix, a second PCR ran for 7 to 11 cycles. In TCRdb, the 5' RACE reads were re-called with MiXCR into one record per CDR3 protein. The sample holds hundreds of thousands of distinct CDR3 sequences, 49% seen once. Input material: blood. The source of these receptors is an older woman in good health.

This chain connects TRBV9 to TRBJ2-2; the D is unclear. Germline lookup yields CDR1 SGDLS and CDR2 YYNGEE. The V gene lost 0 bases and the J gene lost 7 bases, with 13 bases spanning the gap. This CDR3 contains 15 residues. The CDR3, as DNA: TGTGCCAGCAGCGTAGCCCCCCAGGATGGCGGGGAGCTGTTTTTT. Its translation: CASSVAPQDGGELFF.

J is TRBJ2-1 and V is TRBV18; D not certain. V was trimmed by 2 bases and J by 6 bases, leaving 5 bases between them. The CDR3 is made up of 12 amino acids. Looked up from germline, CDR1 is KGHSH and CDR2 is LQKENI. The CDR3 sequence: CASSPTANEQFF. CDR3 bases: TGTGCCAGCTCACCAACAGCCAATGAGCAGTTCTTC.

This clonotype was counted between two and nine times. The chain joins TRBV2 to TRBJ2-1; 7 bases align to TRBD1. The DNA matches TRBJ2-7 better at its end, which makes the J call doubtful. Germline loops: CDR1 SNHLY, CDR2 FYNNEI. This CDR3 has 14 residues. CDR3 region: CASRQGTSYNEQYF. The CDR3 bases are TGTGCCAGCAGACAGGGGACCTCCTACAATGAGCAGTACTTC.

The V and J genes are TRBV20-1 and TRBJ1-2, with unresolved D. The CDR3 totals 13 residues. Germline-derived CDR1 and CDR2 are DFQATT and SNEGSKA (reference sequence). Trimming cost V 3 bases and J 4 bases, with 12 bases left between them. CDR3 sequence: CSASLGVFYGYTF. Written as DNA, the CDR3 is TGCAGTGCTAGCTTGGGTGTCTTCTATGGCTACACCTTC.

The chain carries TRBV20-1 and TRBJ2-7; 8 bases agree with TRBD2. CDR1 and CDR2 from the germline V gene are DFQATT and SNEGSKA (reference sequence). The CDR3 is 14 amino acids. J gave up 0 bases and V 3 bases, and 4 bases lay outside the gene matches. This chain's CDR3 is CSASQREPSYEQYF. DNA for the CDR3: TGCAGTGCTAGTCAGCGGGAGCCCTCCTACGAGCAGTACTTC.